This TCR beta chain was retrieved from a study of response to subunit inactivated influenza vaccine (dated by TCRdb to between 2018 and 2020). Notes on the research overall: The study used deep quantitative T cell receptor repertoire profiling to track responses to a trivalent subunit inactivated influenza vaccine. The paper as a whole reports these results and caveats: According to the authors, only a limited number of new T cells may be recruited by each seasonal influenza vaccination.

This clonotype has a handful of counts. The antigen this receptor binds is unknown. No base qualities exist here, and no much larger clone lies one base off it. The library relied on RT-PCR. TCRdb shows the sequencer as Illumina HiSeq 2500. The raw public reads went through TCRdb reprocessing: fastp at Q25, MiXCR clone calling, in-frame beta chains kept. Each entry is one CDR3 protein sequence, shown with its most common DNA and genes. A total of about 700,000 distinct CDR3 sequences appear in this sample, 14% of them only once. Around 7.3% of the sample comes from the top ten. The germline V gene provides CDR1 SGHRS and CDR2 YFSETQ. V loses 3 bases, J loses 7 bases, and the germline ends lie 14 bases apart. The CDR3, from cysteine to phenylalanine, totals 15 residues. Here the CDR3 DNA is all that survives: 45 bases in frame from base 1.

This sequence originates from a man in his fifties or sixties who received an inactivated influenza vaccine. Donor details come from another sample of the same person, matched by shared clones. Specimen: PBMCs from blood, collected 14 to 15 days before vaccination. The chain links TRBV5-1 with TRBJ1-6; a tentative D match to TRBD1 spans 6 bases. Here is the DNA: TGCGCCAGCAGCTCAGACGGGGACACCAATTCACCCCTCCACTTT. Its protein reads: CASSSDGDTNSPLHF.